This is a list of T cell receptor beta chains from one sample in a study of cytomegalovirus exposure and HLA in healthy donors. The method was immunoSEQ multiplex PCR; TCRdb's version includes in-frame clones alone and lacks a portion of them. The sample consists of some 260,000 clones, less than 95% of them appearing once. Sequencing input: PBMCs. The receptor source for this set is a woman aged 25 to 39 in good health and CMV-seronegative. CDR3s include the opening cysteine and the closing phenylalanine or tryptophan. A D gene is named only where the DNA matches it firmly. Some rows have no size entry. The others give once, few or many, or a class for an expanded clone.

len | abundance | d_gene | j_gene | v_gene | CDR3aa | CDR3nt
16 | NA | TRBD2 | TRBJ2-5 | TRBV11-1 | CASSLALLAGGETQYF | TGTGCCAGCAGCTTAGCGCTACTAGCGGGAGGAGAGACCCAGTACTTC
15 | NA | TRBD2 | TRBJ2-2 | TRBV6-5 | CASSYSSGRTGELFF | TGTGCCAGCAGTTATTCTAGCGGGAGGACCGGGGAGCTGTTTTTT
17 | NA | TRBD2 | TRBJ2-3 | TRBV14 | CASSQDLLLAGMDTQYF | TGTGCCAGCAGCCAAGATCTACTACTAGCGGGAATGGATACGCAGTATTTT
15 | NA | TRBD2 | TRBJ2-5 | TRBV4-2 | CASRGRLAGGETQYF | TGTGCCAGCAGGGGGCGGCTAGCGGGAGGAGAGACCCAGTACTTC
17 | NA | NA | TRBJ2-7 | TRBV7-8 | CASSLTPTHSEAYEQYF | TGTGCCAGCAGCTTAACCCCGACTCATTCGGAGGCCTACGAGCAGTACTTC
15 | NA | TRBD2 | TRBJ2-1 | TRBV11-3 | CASSLGLAGRNEQFF | TGTGCCAGCAGCTTAGGGCTAGCGGGACGGAATGAGCAGTTCTTC
13 | NA | NA | TRBJ1-4 | TRBV4-3 | CASSPSGNGKLFF | TGCGCCAGCAGCCCCTCCGGAAATGGAAAACTGTTTTTT
14 | NA | NA | TRBJ2-1 | TRBV4-2 | CASSPSRYLNEQFF | TGTGCCAGCAGCCCGAGTCGATACCTCAATGAGCAGTTCTTC
15 | once | TRBD2 | TRBJ2-3 | TRBV9 | CASSVGREEVDTQYF | TGTGCCAGCAGCGTTGGTCGGGAGGAGGTGGATACGCAGTATTTT
13 | NA | NA | TRBJ1-2 | TRBV10-3 | CAISADKTYGYTF | TGTGCCATCAGTGCCGACAAGACCTATGGCTACACCTTC
14 | many | NA | TRBJ1-2 | TRBV28 | CASSLWGVLYGYTF | TGTGCCAGCAGTTTATGGGGGGTTCTGTATGGCTACACCTTC
14 | NA | NA | TRBJ2-2 | TRBV4-3 | CASSQERGTGELFF | TGCGCCAGCAGCCAAGAACGGGGGACCGGGGAGCTGTTTTTT
14 | NA | NA | TRBJ2-7 | TRBV11-3 | CASSFQAASYEQYF | TGTGCCAGCAGCTTTCAAGCGGCCTCCTACGAGCAGTACTTC
14 | NA | NA | TRBJ2-7 | TRBV5-1 | CASSSRAQPLEQYF | TGCGCCAGCAGCTCCCGAGCCCAGCCCTTAGAGCAGTACTTC
13 | NA | TRBD1 | TRBJ2-5 | TRBV6-5 | CASRETGRETQYF | TGTGCCAGCAGGGAGACAGGGAGAGAGACCCAGTACTTC
15 | NA | NA | TRBJ2-5 | TRBV5-1 | CASSLARGGQETQYF | TGCGCCAGCAGCTTGGCCAGAGGGGGCCAAGAGACCCAGTACTTC
13 | NA | NA | TRBJ2-7 | TRBV28 | CASSFGSDYEQYF | TGTGCCAGCAGTTTCGGGAGCGACTACGAGCAGTACTTC
14 | NA | NA | TRBJ1-2 | TRBV27 | CASSFTGMFGGYTF | TGTGCCAGCAGTTTCACAGGGATGTTTGGAGGCTACACCTTC
13 | NA | TRBD1 | TRBJ1-2 | TRBV6-6 | CASRTGGEDGYTF | TGTGCCAGCAGAACAGGGGGCGAAGACGGCTACACCTTC
14 | NA | NA | TRBJ2-3 | TRBV2 | CATTSISSTDTQYF | TGTGCCACCACGTCAATCTCTAGCACAGATACGCAGTATTTT
15 | NA | NA | TRBJ2-4 | TRBV15 | CATSRFGPLKNIQYF | TGTGCCACCAGCAGATTTGGACCCCTTAAAAACATTCAGTACTTC
13 | once | NA | TRBJ2-5 | TRBV7-9 | CASSLEWQETQYF | TGTGCCAGCAGCTTAGAATGGCAAGAGACCCAGTACTTC
18 | NA | TRBD2 | TRBJ2-1 | TRBV28 | CASSLLHPASGSGDEQFF | TGTGCCAGCAGTTTACTCCACCCCGCTAGCGGGAGTGGTGATGAGCAGTTCTTC
16 | NA | NA | TRBJ1-3 | TRBV5-1 | CASSLAVVASGNTIYF | TGCGCCAGCAGCTTGGCAGTAGTGGCCTCTGGAAACACCATATATTTT
17 | NA | NA | TRBJ2-1 | TRBV5-1 | CASTNSLGGASYNEQFF | TGCGCCAGCACTAATTCCCTTGGGGGAGCTTCCTACAATGAGCAGTTCTTC
15 | NA | TRBD1 | TRBJ2-7 | TRBV11-1 | CASSFETGKTYEQYF | TGTGCCAGCAGTTTCGAGACAGGGAAAACCTACGAGCAGTACTTC
14 | NA | NA | TRBJ2-7 | TRBV4-1 | CASSQPGLASEQYF | TGCGCCAGCAGCCAGCCGGGGCTAGCAAGCGAGCAGTACTTC
17 | NA | TRBD2 | TRBJ2-1 | TRBV7-3 | CASSLTSASGNYNEQFF | TGTGCCAGCAGCTTAACGTCGGCTAGCGGCAATTACAATGAGCAGTTCTTC
16 | NA | TRBD1 | TRBJ2-7 | TRBV4-1 | CASSWAGETGGQRQYF | TGCGCCAGCAGCTGGGCTGGAGAGACAGGGGGTCAGAGGCAGTACTTC
13 | NA | NA | TRBJ1-1 | TRBV28 | CASRTGPGTEAFF | TGTGCCAGCAGAACAGGGCCGGGCACTGAAGCTTTCTTT
15 | NA | NA | TRBJ1-2 | TRBV5-6 | CASSPQIDLFYGYTF | TGTGCCAGCAGCCCCCAGATAGACCTATTCTATGGCTACACCTTC
17 | NA | TRBD1 | TRBJ1-2 | TRBV19 | CARIKQGKCPGNYGYTF | TGTGCCAGGATAAAACAGGGGAAGTGCCCGGGGAACTATGGCTACACCTTC
15 | NA | NA | TRBJ1-3 | TRBV9 | CASSVGSSAGNTIYF | TGTGCCAGCAGCGTGGGGAGCTCTGCGGGAAACACCATATATTTT
15 | NA | TRBD1 | TRBJ2-7 | TRBV7-9 | CASSDRTGESYEQYF | TGTGCCAGCAGCGACCGGACAGGGGAGTCCTACGAGCAGTACTTC
13 | NA | NA | TRBJ1-1 | TRBV6-1 | CASSETLNTEAFF | TGTGCCAGCAGTGAAACCCTGAACACTGAAGCTTTCTTT
10 | NA | NA | TRBJ2-3 | TRBV20-1 | CSALFDTQYF | TGCAGTGCCTTGTTCGATACGCAGTATTTT
15 | NA | NA | TRBJ2-6 | TRBV18 | CASSPGQTGANVLTF | TGTGCCAGCTCACCAGGCCAAACTGGGGCCAACGTCCTGACTTTC
17 | once | TRBD1 | TRBJ2-3 | TRBV23-1 | CASSQATGTEPTDTQYF | TGCGCCAGCAGTCAGGCGACAGGGACGGAGCCCACAGATACGCAGTATTTT
13 | NA | NA | TRBJ1-1 | TRBV14 | CASSPWGNTEAFF | TGTGCCAGCAGCCCGTGGGGGAACACTGAAGCTTTCTTT
14 | NA | NA | TRBJ2-7 | TRBV28 | CASRSPGAVYEQYF | TGTGCCAGCAGATCCCCGGGAGCTGTCTACGAGCAGTACTTC
15 | NA | NA | TRBJ2-1 | TRBV4-3 | CASSQGTAPYNEQFF | TGCGCCAGCAGCCAAGGGACAGCCCCTTACAATGAGCAGTTCTTC
16 | NA | NA | TRBJ2-5 | TRBV7-9 | CASSRQTGTYQETQYF | TGTGCCAGCAGCCGACAGACGGGAACGTACCAAGAGACCCAGTACTTC
12 | NA | NA | TRBJ2-7 | TRBV11-1 | CASSLNRDEQYF | TGTGCCAGCAGCTTAAACAGGGACGAGCAGTACTTC
16 | NA | TRBD1 | TRBJ2-2 | TRBV27 | CASSPHRGSNTGELFF | TGTGCCAGCAGTCCCCACAGGGGCTCGAACACCGGGGAGCTGTTTTTT
13 | NA | NA | TRBJ1-2 | TRBV9 | CASSVDALGGYTF | TGTGCCAGCAGCGTAGACGCCCTCGGGGGCTACACCTTC
15 | NA | NA | TRBJ2-7 | TRBV7-9 | CASSLGQRASYEQYF | TGTGCCAGCAGCTTAGGTCAGCGGGCTTCCTACGAGCAGTACTTC
16 | NA | TRBD2 | TRBJ2-1 | TRBV7-9 | CASSLGLAGVSYEQFF | TGTGCCAGCAGCCTTGGACTAGCGGGAGTTTCATATGAGCAGTTCTTC
15 | NA | TRBD1 | TRBJ2-1 | TRBV5-1 | CASSLRQGAYNEQFF | TGCGCCAGCAGCCTGCGGCAGGGGGCCTACAATGAGCAGTTCTTC
17 | NA | TRBD2 | TRBJ2-5 | TRBV4-1 | CASSQDTTSGRDETQYF | TGCGCCAGCAGCCAAGATACGACTAGCGGGAGGGATGAGACCCAGTACTTC
15 | NA | TRBD2 | TRBJ2-2 | TRBV28 | CASSLVASGKGELFF | TGTGCCAGCAGTTTGGTGGCTAGCGGGAAAGGGGAGCTGTTTTTT
13 | NA | TRBD1 | TRBJ1-1 | TRBV6-5 | CASRGQGATEAFF | TGTGCCAGCAGGGGACAGGGGGCCACTGAAGCTTTCTTT
14 | NA | NA | TRBJ2-5 | TRBV5-6 | CASSIQGYQETQYF | TGTGCCAGCAGCATCCAGGGTTACCAAGAGACCCAGTACTTC
15 | NA | TRBD2 | TRBJ2-7 | TRBV5-6 | CASSLGLAGPYEQYF | TGTGCCAGCAGCTTGGGGCTAGCGGGGCCATACGAGCAGTACTTC
13 | NA | TRBD1 | TRBJ2-1 | TRBV5-1 | CASSQTGRVEQFF | TGCGCCAGCAGCCAGACAGGGCGGGTTGAGCAGTTCTTC